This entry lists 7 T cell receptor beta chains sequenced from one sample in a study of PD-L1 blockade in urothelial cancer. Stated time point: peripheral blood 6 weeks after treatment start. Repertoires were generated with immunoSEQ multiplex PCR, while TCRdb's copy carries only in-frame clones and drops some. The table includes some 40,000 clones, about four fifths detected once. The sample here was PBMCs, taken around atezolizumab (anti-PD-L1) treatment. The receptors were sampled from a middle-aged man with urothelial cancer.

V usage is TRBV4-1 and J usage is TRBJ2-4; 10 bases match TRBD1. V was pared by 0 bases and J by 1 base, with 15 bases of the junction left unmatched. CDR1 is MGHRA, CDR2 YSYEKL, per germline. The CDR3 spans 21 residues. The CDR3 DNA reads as TGCGCCAGCAGCCAAGATCGAGGGGGGACAGGGGTCTTCTCCGCCAAAAACATTCAGTACTTC. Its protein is CASSQDRGGTGVFSAKNIQYF.

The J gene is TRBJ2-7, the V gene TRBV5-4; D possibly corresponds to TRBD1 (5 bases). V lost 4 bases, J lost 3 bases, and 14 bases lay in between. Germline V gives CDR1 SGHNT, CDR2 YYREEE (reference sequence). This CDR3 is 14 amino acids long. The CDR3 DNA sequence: TGTGCCAGCAGCCGACCTGGGCAGGGCTACGAGCAGTACTTC. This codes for CASSRPGQGYEQYF.

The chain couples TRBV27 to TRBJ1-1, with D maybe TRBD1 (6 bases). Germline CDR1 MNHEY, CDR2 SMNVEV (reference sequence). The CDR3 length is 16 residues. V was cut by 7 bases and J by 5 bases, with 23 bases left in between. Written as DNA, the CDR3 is TGTGCCAGCAATAACAGGGTTGGGGGAAGTAATACTGAAGCTTTCTTT. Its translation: CASNNRVGGSNTEAFF.

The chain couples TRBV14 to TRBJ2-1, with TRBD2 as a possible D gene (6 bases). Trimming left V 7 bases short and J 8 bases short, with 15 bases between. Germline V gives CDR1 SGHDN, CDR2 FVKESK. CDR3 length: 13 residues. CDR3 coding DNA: TGTGCCAGCAATCGCGGGATTCAGGATGAGCAGTTCTTC. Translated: CASNRGIQDEQFF.

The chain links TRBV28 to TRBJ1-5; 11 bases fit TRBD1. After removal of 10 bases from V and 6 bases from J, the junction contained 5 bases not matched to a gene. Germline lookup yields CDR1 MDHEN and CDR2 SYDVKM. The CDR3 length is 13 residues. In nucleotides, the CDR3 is TGTGCCACCTCGGACAGGGGGCGTCAGCCCCAGCATTTT. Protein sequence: CATSDRGRQPQHF.

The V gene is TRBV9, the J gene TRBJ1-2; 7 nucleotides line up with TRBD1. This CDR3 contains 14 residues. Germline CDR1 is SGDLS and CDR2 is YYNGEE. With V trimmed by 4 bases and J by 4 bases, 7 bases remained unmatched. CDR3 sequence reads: CASSPRQGGYGYTF. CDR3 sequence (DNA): TGTGCCAGCAGCCCGCGACAGGGTGGCTATGGCTACACCTTC.

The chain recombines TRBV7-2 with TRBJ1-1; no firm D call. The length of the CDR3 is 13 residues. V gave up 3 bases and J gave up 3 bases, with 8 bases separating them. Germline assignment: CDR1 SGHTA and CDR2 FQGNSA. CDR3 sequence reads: CASSFGRDTEAFF. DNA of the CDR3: TGTGCCAGCAGCTTTGGGCGGGACACTGAAGCTTTCTTT.